These 25 T cell receptor beta chains originate from one sample sequenced in a study of beta chain features in type 1 diabetes. The investigators reverse transcribed all of the isolated RNA, so they sequenced expressed TCRB transcripts. Produced via immunoSEQ multiplex PCR; TCRdb's table is partial and in-frame only. The profile shows 680,000 or so clones, 13% of them singletons. These TCRs' antigens remain unknown. General study findings and limits: Type 1 diabetes patients had moderately but significantly shorter TCRB CDR3s in all four CD4+ subsets.

The source material was naive CD4+ T cells from blood. All receptors come from a man between 18 and 29 years old with type 1 diabetes.

This clone was recorded a few times. This chain links TRBV5-1 with TRBJ1-2; perhaps TRBD1 as D (5 bases). The CDR3 sequence is 15 residues long. Germline assignment: CDR1 SGHRS and CDR2 YFSETQ. V lost 1 base, J lost 6 bases, and 16 bases lay in between. CDR3 sequence reads: CASSLLSGGTHGYTF. The CDR3 bases are TGCGCCAGCAGCTTGTTAAGCGGGGGGACCCATGGCTACACCTTC.

The chain combines TRBV12-5 with TRBJ2-1, with TRBD2 matching 7 bases. V lost 6 bases, J lost 8 bases, and 7 bases stayed unmatched. CDR3 size: 13 residues. Germline CDR1 LGHNT, CDR2 FRNRAP. The CDR3 DNA reads as TGTGCTAGTGGACCACCGGGAGGATATGAGCAGTTCTTC. Its protein product is CASGPPGGYEQFF.

This clone has only a few counts. This chain joins TRBV7-3 and TRBJ2-6; D is perhaps TRBD2 (5 bases). Per germline, CDR1 SGHTA and CDR2 FQGTGA. The V and J ends lost 2 bases and 2 bases respectively, with 10 bases between them. This CDR3 is 16 amino acids long. The CDR3 sequence: CASSLQSGTGANVLTF. CDR3 in DNA: TGTGCCAGCAGCTTACAGTCGGGGACTGGGGCCAACGTCCTGACTTTC.

The genes are TRBV6-5 and TRBJ1-6; 7 nucleotides agree with TRBD1. V was clipped by 2 bases and J by 6 bases; unmatched bases: 7. This CDR3 spans 16 amino acids. Germline-derived CDR1 and CDR2 are MNHEY and SVGAGI. Here the CDR3 reads CASSYTTGQPNSPLHF. For the CDR3, the DNA is TGTGCCAGCAGTTACACGACGGGACAGCCTAATTCACCCCTCCACTTT.

Details on this clone: The junction departs from the called germline gene at one end, perhaps through a read error. The V and J genes are TRBV7-7 and TRBJ1-1, with 8 bases identical to TRBD1. This CDR3 comprises 15 residues. Germline assignment: CDR1 SSHAT and CDR2 FNYEAQ (reference sequence). CDR3 DNA sequence: TGTGCTAGCAGCCCCTACGGACAGGGTAACACTGAAGCTTTCTTT. The encoded protein is CASSPYGQGNTEAFF.

The V gene is TRBV5-1, the J gene TRBJ1-2; no firm D call. The V gene's germline CDR1 is SGHRS and CDR2 YFSETQ. This CDR3 has 15 residues. V was clipped by 0 bases and J by 2 bases, with 11 bases between them. The CDR3 protein is CASSLEPGSNYGYTF. For the CDR3, the DNA is TGCGCCAGCAGCTTGGAACCGGGATCCAACTATGGCTACACCTTC.

V and J are TRBV5-4 and TRBJ1-1; possibly TRBD1 for D (6 bases). CDR1 and CDR2 (germline): SGHNT, YYREEE (reference sequence). CDR3 size: 15 residues. V lost 2 bases and J 0 bases, leaving 11 bases between the germline ends. The CDR3 sequence is CASSFGGGLNTEAFF. CDR3 nucleotides: TGTGCCAGCAGCTTTGGGGGGGGCTTGAACACTGAAGCTTTCTTT.

The chain employs TRBV25-1 and TRBJ1-6; tentative D call: TRBD1 (5 bases). The germline V gene encodes CDR1 MGHDK and CDR2 SYGVNS. Trimming removed 6 bases at V and 8 bases at J, with 8 bases between. The CDR3 is made up of 12 amino acids. DNA for the CDR3: TGTGCCAGCAGGGGGGGTGATTCACCCCTCCACTTT. The encoded protein is CASRGGDSPLHF.

This clone was seen a handful of times. The chain combines TRBV9 with TRBJ1-4, with D unclear. Trimming pared 3 bases from V and 6 bases from J, leaving 6 bases between. The CDR3 has 12 residues. Germline-derived CDR1 and CDR2 are SGDLS and YYNGEE. The CDR3 reads CASSAQDEKLFF. Here the CDR3 DNA reads TGTGCCAGCAGCGCCCAAGATGAAAAACTGTTTTTT.

V gene TRBV13 combines with J gene TRBJ2-7, with D possibly matching TRBD2 (5 bases). The CDR3 extends over 14 amino acids. The ends were cut back, 4 bases at V and 2 bases at J, with 12 bases in the middle. Germline CDR1 is PRHDT and CDR2 is FYEKMQ (reference sequence). CDR3 sequence: CASSSAGLTYEQYF. In DNA, the CDR3 is TGTGCCAGCAGCTCCGCCGGACTTACCTACGAGCAGTACTTC.

The chain employs TRBV28 and TRBJ1-2, with D tentatively TRBD1 (5 bases). Germline values: CDR1 MDHEN, CDR2 SYDVKM. V dropped 5 bases and J dropped 5 bases, with 12 bases sitting between them. This CDR3 spans 13 amino acids. This CDR3 reads CASSGSSGYGYTF. DNA of the CDR3: TGTGCCAGCAGTGGATCATCAGGGTATGGCTACACCTTC.

The chain employs TRBV5-1 and TRBJ2-5; D is undetermined. This CDR3 has 14 residues. V lost 4 bases, J lost 5 bases, and 15 bases lay in between. Germline loops: CDR1 SGHRS, CDR2 YFSETQ. The CDR3 is CASSARMDGETQYF. The CDR3 coding sequence is TGCGCCAGCAGCGCGAGAATGGATGGGGAGACCCAGTACTTC.

The V gene is TRBV18, the J gene TRBJ2-6; 7 nucleotides line up with TRBD1. The CDR3 sequence is 19 residues long. Per the germline V gene, CDR1 is KGHSH and CDR2 is LQKENI. Trimming took 4 bases from V and 0 from J; bases not matched to a gene: 12. The CDR3 nucleotides read TGTGCCAGCTCACGAAACTACTACAGGGGATTCTCTGGGGCCAACGTCCTGACTTTC. This sequence encodes CASSRNYYRGFSGANVLTF.

This clone occurred a few times. The rearrangement uses TRBV30 and TRBJ1-5; TRBD1 matches 7 bases. CDR1 is GTSNPN, CDR2 SVGIG, per germline (reference sequence). This CDR3 has 14 amino acids. The V and J ends lost 2 bases and 5 bases, in that order; junction bases with no gene match: 6. CDR3 sequence: CAWSPGTADQPQHF. In DNA form, the CDR3 reads TGTGCCTGGAGTCCGGGGACAGCCGATCAGCCCCAGCATTTT. Full variable domain (remainder filled in from reference TRBV30 and TRBJ1-5): SQTIHQWPATLVQPVGSPLSLECTVEGTSNPNLYWYRQAAGRGLQLLFYSVGIGQISSEVPQNLSASRPQDRQFILSSKKLLLSDSGFYLCAWSPGTADQPQHFGDGTRLSIL.

The chain links TRBV9 to TRBJ2-2; tentative D call: TRBD1 (5 bases). Deletions cut 5 bases from V and 4 bases from J, with 9 bases between. This CDR3 is built from 13 residues. Germline V lookup: CDR1 SGDLS, CDR2 YYNGEE. The CDR3 nucleotides read TGTGCCAGCAGTAAGACAGTCACCGGGGAGCTGTTTTTT. This encodes CASSKTVTGELFF.

This clone has a handful of counts. The chain employs TRBV30 and TRBJ1-1; unclear D gene. Trimming shortened V by 2 bases and J by 0 bases, and 13 bases separated the two germline ends. Germline lookup yields CDR1 GTSNPN and CDR2 SVGIG (reference sequence). The length of the CDR3 is 15 residues. In DNA, the CDR3 is TGTGCCTGGAGTCCTCCCGGACGGTTGAACACTGAAGCTTTCTTT. Translation gives CAWSPPGRLNTEAFF.

This clone was picked up a small number of times. The J gene is TRBJ2-1, the V gene TRBV7-2; 7 bases align to TRBD1. CDR1 is SGHTA, CDR2 FQGNSA, per germline. The CDR3 totals 16 residues. V gave up 5 bases and J gave up 7 bases; unmatched junction bases: 14. CDR3 amino acids: CASSPLGGPFVNEQFF. The CDR3 region has the DNA TGTGCCAGCAGCCCCTTAGGGGGCCCGTTTGTGAATGAGCAGTTCTTC.

This clone was picked up a small number of times. This chain connects TRBV28 to TRBJ2-4, with 7 bases fitting TRBD1. CDR1 is MDHEN, CDR2 SYDVKM, per germline. V lost 4 bases to trimming and J lost 6 bases; unmatched junction nucleotides: 6. The CDR3 has 14 residues. This chain's CDR3 is CASSSPGQINIQYF. The CDR3 coding sequence is TGTGCCAGCAGTTCTCCGGGACAGATAAACATTCAGTACTTC.

This clone was picked up a small number of times. V and J are TRBV30 and TRBJ2-5; 14 bases line up with TRBD2. The CDR3 runs to 15 residues. Germline CDR1 is GTSNPN and CDR2 is SVGIG (reference sequence). The trim removed 3 bases at V and 1 base at J, leaving 1 base unmatched. The CDR3 region is CAWSGTSGGQETQYF. CDR3 sequence (DNA): TGTGCCTGGAGCGGGACTAGCGGGGGCCAAGAGACCCAGTACTTC.

This clone was observed many times. Other DNA sequences in the sample encode the same CDR3. The gene calls are TRBV30 and TRBJ1-2; D remains unclear. With 1 base removed from V and 5 bases from J, the gap between germline ends came to 5 bases. This CDR3 is built from 11 residues. Looked up from germline, CDR1 is GTSNPN and CDR2 is SVGIG (reference sequence). CDR3 amino acids: CAWSAGYGYTF. CDR3 in DNA: TGTGCCTGGAGTGCGGGGTATGGCTACACCTTC.

This clone was recorded a few times. The chain recombines TRBV6-5 with TRBJ1-5; 7 nucleotides line up with TRBD1. The CDR3 length is 15 residues. V shed 4 bases, J shed 3 bases, and the junction held 6 bases outside the gene matches. Germline CDR1 and CDR2: MNHEY and SVGAGI. The CDR3 bases are TGTGCCAGCAGTTCATCCGGGACAGTCAATCAGCCCCAGCATTTT. Translation: CASSSSGTVNQPQHF.

The J gene is TRBJ2-3, the V gene TRBV18, with D hard to call. CDR1 is KGHSH and CDR2 is LQKENI in the germline V gene. The CDR3 consists of 14 residues. Trimming stripped 6 bases from V and 0 bases from J, with 10 bases between. Here the CDR3 reads CASSTSSSTDTQYF. In DNA form, the CDR3 reads TGTGCCAGCTCTACGAGCTCTAGCACAGATACGCAGTATTTT. Full variable domain (missing parts from reference TRBV18 and TRBJ2-3): NAGVMQNPRHLVRRRGQEARLRCSPMKGHSHVYWYRQLPEEGLKFMVYLQKENIIDESGMPKERFSAEFPKEGPSILRIQQVVRGDSAAYFCASSTSSSTDTQYFGPGTRLTVL.

There are a few counts of this clone. CDR3 region: CASSPDSSYEQYF. For the CDR3, the DNA is TGCGCCAGCAGCCCGGACAGTTCCTACGAGCAGTACTTC. The chain joins TRBV5-1 to TRBJ2-7; a possible D gene is TRBD1 (6 bases). The germline V gene encodes CDR1 SGHRS and CDR2 YFSETQ. The V end was cut by 4 bases, the J end by 1 base, with 9 bases between. This CDR3 comprises 13 residues.

The chain is built from TRBV6-5 and TRBJ2-1, with 7 positions matching TRBD2. This CDR3 comprises 15 residues. Germline CDR1 MNHEY, CDR2 SVGAGI. Trimming removed 6 bases from V and 2 bases from J; junction bases left unmatched: 7. In DNA, the CDR3 is TGTGCCAGCAGGAGGGCTAGCGGAGCCTACAATGAGCAGTTCTTC. Translation: CASRRASGAYNEQFF.

The J gene is TRBJ2-3, the V gene TRBV5-6; a possible D gene is TRBD2 (5 bases). Deletions cut 5 bases from V and 3 bases from J, with 19 bases between. CDR3 length: 16 residues. Germline V CDR1 and CDR2: SGHDT, YYEEEE. The CDR3 protein is CASSSRTVSGTDTQYF. Here the CDR3 DNA reads TGTGCCAGCAGTTCCAGGACGGTTTCGGGAACAGATACGCAGTATTTT.